Each of the 5 T cell receptor beta chains below was sequenced from the same sample in a study of shared clonotypes between healthy human individuals. Profiling relied on immunoSEQ multiplex PCR, and the TCRdb table lists in-frame clones only, not all of them. The sample has around 530,000 clones; around 78% are singletons. Sequencing was carried out using PBMCs. The receptor source for this set is a woman aged 40-49 years in good health. Some clones in this sample may be carry-over from other donors' samples.

The rearrangement links TRBV4-3 to TRBJ2-5; D call uncertain. The end of the DNA aligns better with TRBJ2-7, so the J call may be wrong. Germline CDR1 is LGHNA and CDR2 is YSLEER. There are 13 residues in the CDR3. In nucleotides, the CDR3 is TGCGCCAGCAGCCAAGCGCTAGACTACGAGCAGTACTTC. This translates into CASSQALDYEQYF.

With respect to this clone: A far bigger clonotype differs at one base, so this is likely a read error. The sample contains more than one DNA sequence encoding this CDR3. This chain links TRBV29-1 with TRBJ2-5; the match to TRBD1 covers 7 bases. This CDR3 is 13 amino acids long. Unmatched junction bases numbered 7, after V lost 4 bases and J lost 5 bases. Germline CDR1 SQVTM, CDR2 ANQGSEA. The CDR3 bases are TGCAGCGTTGCCGAGGGGGCAAGGGAGACCCAGTACTTC. Protein sequence: CSVAEGARETQYF.

This clone was seen more than once but under ten times. The chain carries TRBV2 and TRBJ1-1, with D perhaps TRBD1 (6 bases). This CDR3 has 14 amino acids. Trimming stripped 10 bases from V and 6 bases from J, with 21 bases between. Germline loops: CDR1 SNHLY, CDR2 FYNNEI. The CDR3 spells CAKQKQGYRAEAFF. The CDR3, as DNA: TGTGCCAAACAAAAACAGGGTTATAGGGCTGAAGCTTTCTTT.

The V call is TRBV11-2, the J call TRBJ2-1; D possibly uses TRBD1 or TRBD2 (6 bases each). CDR1 is SGHAT, CDR2 FQNNGV, per germline. The CDR3 has 17 residues. V dropped 0 bases and J dropped 6 bases, with 18 bases sitting between them. CDR3 amino acids: CASSLEAGGHWGNEQFF. The CDR3 region has the DNA TGTGCCAGCAGCTTAGAAGCCGGGGGACATTGGGGCAATGAGCAGTTCTTC. The complete variable domain, with remaining parts taken from reference TRBV11-2 and TRBJ2-1, reads EAGVAQSPRYKIIEKRQSVAFWCNPISGHATLYWYQQILGQGPKLLIQFQNNGVVDDSQLPKDRFSAERLKGVDSTLKIQPAKLEDSAVYLCASSLEAGGHWGNEQFFGPGTRLTVL.

This chain uses TRBV4-2 with TRBJ2-1; 10 positions match TRBD2. J gave up 3 bases and V 4 bases, and 6 bases lay outside the gene matches. The CDR3 is 16 amino acids. The V gene's germline CDR1 is LGHNA and CDR2 YNFKEQ. CDR3: CASSPTSGENYNEQFF. The CDR3, as DNA: TGTGCCAGCAGCCCAACTAGCGGGGAAAACTACAATGAGCAGTTCTTC.